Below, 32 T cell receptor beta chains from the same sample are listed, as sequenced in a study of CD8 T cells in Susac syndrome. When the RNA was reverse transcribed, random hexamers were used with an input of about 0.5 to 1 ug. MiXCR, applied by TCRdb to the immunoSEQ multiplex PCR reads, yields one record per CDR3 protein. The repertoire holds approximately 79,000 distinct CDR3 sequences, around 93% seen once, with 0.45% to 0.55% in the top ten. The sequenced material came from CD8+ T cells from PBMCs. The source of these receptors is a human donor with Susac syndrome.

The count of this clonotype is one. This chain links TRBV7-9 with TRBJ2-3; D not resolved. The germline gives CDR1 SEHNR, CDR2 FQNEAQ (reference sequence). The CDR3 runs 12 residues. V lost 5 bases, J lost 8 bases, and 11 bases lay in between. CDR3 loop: CASSQMAVTQYF. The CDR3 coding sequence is TGTGCCAGCAGCCAGATGGCGGTTACGCAGTATTTT. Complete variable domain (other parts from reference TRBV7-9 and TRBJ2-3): DTGVSQNPRHKITKRGQNVTFRCDPISEHNRLYWYRQTLGQGPEFLTYFQNEAQLEKSRLLSDRFSAERPKGSFSTLEIQRTEQGDSAMYLCASSQMAVTQYFGPGTRLTVL.

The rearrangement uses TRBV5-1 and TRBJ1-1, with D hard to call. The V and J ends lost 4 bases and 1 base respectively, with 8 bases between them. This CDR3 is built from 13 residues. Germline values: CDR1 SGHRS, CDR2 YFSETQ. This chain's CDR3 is CASSGMGNTEAFF. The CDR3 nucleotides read TGCGCCAGCAGCGGAATGGGGAACACTGAAGCTTTCTTT. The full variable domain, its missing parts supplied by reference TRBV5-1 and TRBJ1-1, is KAGVTQTPRYLIKTRGQQVTLSCSPISGHRSVSWYQQTPGQGLQFLFEYFSETQRNKGNFPGRFSGRQFSNSRSEMNVSTLELGDSALYLCASSGMGNTEAFFGQGTRLTVV.

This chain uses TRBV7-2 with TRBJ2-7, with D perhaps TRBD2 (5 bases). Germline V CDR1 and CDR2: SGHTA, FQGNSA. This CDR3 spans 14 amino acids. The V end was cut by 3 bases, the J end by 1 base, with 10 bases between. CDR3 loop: CASSFPSGSYEQYF. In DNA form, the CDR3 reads TGTGCCAGCAGCTTCCCATCGGGGTCCTACGAGCAGTACTTC.

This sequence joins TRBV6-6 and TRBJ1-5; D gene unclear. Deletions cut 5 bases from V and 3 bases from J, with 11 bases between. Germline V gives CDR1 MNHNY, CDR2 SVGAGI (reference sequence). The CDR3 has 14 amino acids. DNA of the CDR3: TGTGCCAGCAGTCACTGGACGGCCAATCAGCCCCAGCATTTT. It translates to CASSHWTANQPQHF.

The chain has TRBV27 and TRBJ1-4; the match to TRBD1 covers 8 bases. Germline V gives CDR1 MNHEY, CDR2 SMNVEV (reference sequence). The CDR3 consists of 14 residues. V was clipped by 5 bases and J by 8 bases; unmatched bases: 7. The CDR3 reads CASSAQGAKEKLFF. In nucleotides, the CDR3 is TGTGCCAGCAGTGCTCAGGGGGCGAAGGAAAAACTGTTTTTT.

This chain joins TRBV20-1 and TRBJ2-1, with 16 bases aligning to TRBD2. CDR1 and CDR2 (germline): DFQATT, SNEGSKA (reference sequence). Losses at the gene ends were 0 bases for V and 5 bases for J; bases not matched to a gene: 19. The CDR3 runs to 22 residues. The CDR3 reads CSARERPTGGLAGGIGNNEQFF. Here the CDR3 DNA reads TGCAGTGCTAGAGAGAGGCCTACTGGGGGACTAGCGGGAGGGATTGGCAACAATGAGCAGTTCTTC.

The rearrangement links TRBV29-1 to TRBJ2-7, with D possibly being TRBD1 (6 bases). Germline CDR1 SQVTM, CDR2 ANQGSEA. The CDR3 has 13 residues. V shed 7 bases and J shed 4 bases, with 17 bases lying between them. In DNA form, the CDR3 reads TGCAGCGCTTTGCCTCAGGGGAAATACGAGCAGTACTTC. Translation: CSALPQGKYEQYF.

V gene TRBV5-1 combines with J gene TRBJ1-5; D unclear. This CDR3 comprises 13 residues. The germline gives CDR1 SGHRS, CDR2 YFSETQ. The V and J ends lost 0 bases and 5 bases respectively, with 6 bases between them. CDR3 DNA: TGCGCCAGCAGCTTGGAGATGGATCAGCCCCAGCATTTT. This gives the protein CASSLEMDQPQHF.

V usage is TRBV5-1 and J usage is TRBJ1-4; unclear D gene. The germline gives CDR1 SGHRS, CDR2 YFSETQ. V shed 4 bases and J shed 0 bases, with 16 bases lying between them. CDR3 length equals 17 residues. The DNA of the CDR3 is TGCGCCAGCAGCCAACAGAGAGGGCTAGCAACTAATGAAAAACTGTTTTTT. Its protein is CASSQQRGLATNEKLFF.

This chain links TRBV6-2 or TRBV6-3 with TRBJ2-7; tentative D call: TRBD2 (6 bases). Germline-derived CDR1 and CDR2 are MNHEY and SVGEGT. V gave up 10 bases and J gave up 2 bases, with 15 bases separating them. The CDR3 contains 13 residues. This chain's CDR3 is CATAGRGTYEQYF. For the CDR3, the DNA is TGTGCCACCGCGGGACGGGGAACCTACGAGCAGTACTTC.

CDR3 nucleotides: TGCGCCAGCAGCTGGAGACTAGCGGGGGAACAAGAGACCCAGTACTTC. The encoded protein is CASSWRLAGEQETQYF. The V call is TRBV5-1, the J call TRBJ2-5; 12 nucleotides line up with TRBD2. The CDR3 is made up of 16 amino acids. The ends lost 3 bases at V and 2 bases at J; junction bases unmatched: 5. Per germline, CDR1 SGHRS and CDR2 YFSETQ.

In nucleotides, the CDR3 is TGTGCCAGCAGTGTTCTATCCAATCAGCCCCAGCATTTT. It specifies CASSVLSNQPQHF. The chain is built from TRBV6-1 and TRBJ1-5; no reliable D call. CDR1 MNHNS and CDR2 SASEGT come from the germline V gene. CDR3 length: 13 amino acids. V gave up 4 bases and J gave up 3 bases, with 7 bases separating them.

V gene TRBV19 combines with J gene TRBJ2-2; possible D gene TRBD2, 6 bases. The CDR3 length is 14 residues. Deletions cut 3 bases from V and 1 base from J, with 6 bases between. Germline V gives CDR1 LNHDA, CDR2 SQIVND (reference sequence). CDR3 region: CASSMGLNTGELFF. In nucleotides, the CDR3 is TGTGCCAGTAGTATGGGACTGAACACCGGGGAGCTGTTTTTT.

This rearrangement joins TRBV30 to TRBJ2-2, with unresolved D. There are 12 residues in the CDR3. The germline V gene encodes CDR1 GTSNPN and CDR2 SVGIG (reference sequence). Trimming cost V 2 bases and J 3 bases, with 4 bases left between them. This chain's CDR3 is CAWSQDTGELFF. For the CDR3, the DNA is TGTGCCTGGAGTCAAGACACCGGGGAGCTGTTTTTT. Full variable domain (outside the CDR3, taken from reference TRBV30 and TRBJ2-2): SQTIHQWPATLVQPVGSPLSLECTVEGTSNPNLYWYRQAAGRGLQLLFYSVGIGQISSEVPQNLSASRPQDRQFILSSKKLLLSDSGFYLCAWSQDTGELFFGEGSRLTVL.

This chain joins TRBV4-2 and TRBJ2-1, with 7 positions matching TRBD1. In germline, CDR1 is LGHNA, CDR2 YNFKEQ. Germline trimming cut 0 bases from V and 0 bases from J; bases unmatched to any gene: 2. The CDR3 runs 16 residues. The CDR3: CASSQDAGGSYNEQFF. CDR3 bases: TGTGCCAGCAGCCAAGATGCAGGGGGCTCCTACAATGAGCAGTTCTTC.

The CDR3: CASFSVTGSNAEAFF. In DNA form, the CDR3 reads TGTGCCAGCTTTAGTGTGACAGGGAGTAACGCTGAAGCTTTCTTT. The chain carries TRBV18 and TRBJ1-1, with 7 bases aligning to TRBD1. The CDR3 loop spans 15 amino acids. J lost 6 bases, V lost 7 bases, and 14 bases had no gene match. Germline V gene lookup returns CDR1 KGHSH and CDR2 LQKENI.

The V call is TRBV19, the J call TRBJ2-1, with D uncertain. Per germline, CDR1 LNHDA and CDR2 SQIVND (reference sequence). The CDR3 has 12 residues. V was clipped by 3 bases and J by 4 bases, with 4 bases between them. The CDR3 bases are TGTGCCAGTAGTATTCCGTACAATGAGCAGTTCTTC. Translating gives CASSIPYNEQFF.

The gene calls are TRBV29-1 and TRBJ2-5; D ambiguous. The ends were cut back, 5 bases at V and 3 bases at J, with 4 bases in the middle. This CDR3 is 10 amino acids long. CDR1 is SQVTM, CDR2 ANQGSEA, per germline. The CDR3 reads CSVPEETQYF. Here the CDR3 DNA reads TGCAGCGTTCCTGAAGAGACCCAGTACTTC.

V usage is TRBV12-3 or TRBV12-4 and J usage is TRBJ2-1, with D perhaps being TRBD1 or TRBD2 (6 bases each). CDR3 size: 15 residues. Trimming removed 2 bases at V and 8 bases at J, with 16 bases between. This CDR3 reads CASSLKSGARHEQFF. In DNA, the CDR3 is TGTGCCAGCAGTTTAAAGTCGGGGGCCAGGCATGAGCAGTTCTTC.

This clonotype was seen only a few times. The CDR3: CATRWGQARGYTF. In nucleotides, the CDR3 is TGTGCCACCCGTTGGGGACAAGCTAGAGGCTACACCTTC. The chain has TRBV28 and TRBJ1-2, with a weak D call TRBD1 (6 bases). In germline, CDR1 is MDHEN, CDR2 SYDVKM. V was cut by 10 bases and J by 8 bases, with 20 bases left in between. This CDR3 comprises 13 residues.

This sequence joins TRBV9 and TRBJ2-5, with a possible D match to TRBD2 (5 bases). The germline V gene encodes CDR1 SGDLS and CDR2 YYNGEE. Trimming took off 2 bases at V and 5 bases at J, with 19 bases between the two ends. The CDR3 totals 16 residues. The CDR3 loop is CASSVLGSWTLETQYF. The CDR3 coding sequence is TGTGCCAGCAGCGTCTTGGGCAGCTGGACTCTGGAGACCCAGTACTTC.

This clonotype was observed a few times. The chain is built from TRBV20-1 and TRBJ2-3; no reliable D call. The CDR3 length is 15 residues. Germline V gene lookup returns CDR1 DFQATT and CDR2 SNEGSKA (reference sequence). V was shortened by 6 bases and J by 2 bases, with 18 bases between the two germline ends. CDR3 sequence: CSAMIAGHNTDTQYF. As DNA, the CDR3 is TGCAGTGCCATGATCGCCGGGCATAACACAGATACGCAGTATTTT.

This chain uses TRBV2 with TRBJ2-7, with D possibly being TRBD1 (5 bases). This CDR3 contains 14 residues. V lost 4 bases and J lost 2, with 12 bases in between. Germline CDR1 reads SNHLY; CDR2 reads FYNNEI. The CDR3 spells CASSVGVGTYEQYF. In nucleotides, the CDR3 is TGTGCCAGCAGTGTAGGGGTTGGGACCTACGAGCAGTACTTC.

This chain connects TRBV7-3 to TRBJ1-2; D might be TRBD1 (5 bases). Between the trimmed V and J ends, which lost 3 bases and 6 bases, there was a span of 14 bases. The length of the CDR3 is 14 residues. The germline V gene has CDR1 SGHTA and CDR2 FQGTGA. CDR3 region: CASSFSRDDNGYTF. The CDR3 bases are TGTGCCAGCAGCTTTTCCAGGGATGATAATGGCTACACCTTC.

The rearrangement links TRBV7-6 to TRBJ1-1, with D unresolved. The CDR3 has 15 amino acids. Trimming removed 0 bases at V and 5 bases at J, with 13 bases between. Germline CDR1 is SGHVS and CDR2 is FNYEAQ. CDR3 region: CASSLAGEGGTEAFF. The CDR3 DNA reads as TGTGCCAGCAGCTTAGCGGGTGAGGGTGGGACTGAAGCTTTCTTT.

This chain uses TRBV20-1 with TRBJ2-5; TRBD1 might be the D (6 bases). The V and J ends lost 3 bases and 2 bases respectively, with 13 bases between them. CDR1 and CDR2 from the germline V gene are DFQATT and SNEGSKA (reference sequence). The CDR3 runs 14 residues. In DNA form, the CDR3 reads TGCAGTGCTAGTTACCCTGACAGGCAAGAGACCCAGTACTTC. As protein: CSASYPDRQETQYF.

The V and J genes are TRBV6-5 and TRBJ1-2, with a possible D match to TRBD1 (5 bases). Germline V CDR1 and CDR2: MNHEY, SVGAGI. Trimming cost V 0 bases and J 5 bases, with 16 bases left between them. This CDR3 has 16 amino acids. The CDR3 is CASSYSKTGLGYGYTF. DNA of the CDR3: TGTGCCAGCAGTTACTCGAAAACGGGGCTTGGGTATGGCTACACCTTC.

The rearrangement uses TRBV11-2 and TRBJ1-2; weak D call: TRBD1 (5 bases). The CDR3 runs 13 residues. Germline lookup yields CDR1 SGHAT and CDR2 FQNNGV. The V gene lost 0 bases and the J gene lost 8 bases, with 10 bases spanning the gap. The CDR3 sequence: CASSLDRGRGYTF. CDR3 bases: TGTGCCAGCAGCTTAGATCGGGGGAGAGGCTACACCTTC.

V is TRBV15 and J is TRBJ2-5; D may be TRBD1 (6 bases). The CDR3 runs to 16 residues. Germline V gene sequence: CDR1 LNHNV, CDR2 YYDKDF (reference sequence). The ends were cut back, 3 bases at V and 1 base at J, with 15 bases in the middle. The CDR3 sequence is CATSRAPTGGQETQYF. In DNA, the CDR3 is TGTGCCACCAGCAGGGCCCCGACAGGCGGCCAAGAGACCCAGTACTTC.

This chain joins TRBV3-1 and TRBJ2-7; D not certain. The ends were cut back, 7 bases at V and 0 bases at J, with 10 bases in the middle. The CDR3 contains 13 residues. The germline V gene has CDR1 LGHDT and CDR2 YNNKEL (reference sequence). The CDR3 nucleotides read TGTGCCAGCACCGCCAGGAGCTCCTACGAGCAGTACTTC. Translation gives CASTARSSYEQYF.

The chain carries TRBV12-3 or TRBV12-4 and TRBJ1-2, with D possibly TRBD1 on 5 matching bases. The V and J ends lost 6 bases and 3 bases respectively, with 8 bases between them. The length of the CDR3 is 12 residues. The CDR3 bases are TGTGCCAGCAGGGGGCTTCACTATGGCTACACCTTC. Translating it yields CASRGLHYGYTF.

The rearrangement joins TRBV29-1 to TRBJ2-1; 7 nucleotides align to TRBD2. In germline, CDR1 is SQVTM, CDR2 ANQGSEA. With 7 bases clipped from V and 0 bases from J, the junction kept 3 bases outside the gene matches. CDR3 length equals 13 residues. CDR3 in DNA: TGCAGCGCCGGGGGGAGCTCCTACAATGAGCAGTTCTTC. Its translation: CSAGGSSYNEQFF.